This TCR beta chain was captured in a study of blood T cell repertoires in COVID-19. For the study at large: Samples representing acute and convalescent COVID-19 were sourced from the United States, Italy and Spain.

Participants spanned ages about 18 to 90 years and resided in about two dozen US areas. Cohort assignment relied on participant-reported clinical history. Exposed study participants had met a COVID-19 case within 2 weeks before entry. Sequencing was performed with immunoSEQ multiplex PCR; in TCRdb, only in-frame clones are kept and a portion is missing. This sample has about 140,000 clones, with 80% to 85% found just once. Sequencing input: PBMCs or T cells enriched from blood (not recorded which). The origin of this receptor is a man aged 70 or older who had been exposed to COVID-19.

CDR3 region: CASSIDRGSYGYTF. In nucleotides, the CDR3 is TGTGCCAGTAGTATAGATAGGGGATCCTATGGCTACACCTTC. The J gene is TRBJ1-2, the V gene TRBV19; TRBD1 is a possible D gene (5 bases). Germline loops: CDR1 LNHDA, CDR2 SQIVND (reference sequence). The CDR3 loop spans 14 amino acids. V lost 0 bases and J 4 bases, leaving 9 bases between the germline ends.